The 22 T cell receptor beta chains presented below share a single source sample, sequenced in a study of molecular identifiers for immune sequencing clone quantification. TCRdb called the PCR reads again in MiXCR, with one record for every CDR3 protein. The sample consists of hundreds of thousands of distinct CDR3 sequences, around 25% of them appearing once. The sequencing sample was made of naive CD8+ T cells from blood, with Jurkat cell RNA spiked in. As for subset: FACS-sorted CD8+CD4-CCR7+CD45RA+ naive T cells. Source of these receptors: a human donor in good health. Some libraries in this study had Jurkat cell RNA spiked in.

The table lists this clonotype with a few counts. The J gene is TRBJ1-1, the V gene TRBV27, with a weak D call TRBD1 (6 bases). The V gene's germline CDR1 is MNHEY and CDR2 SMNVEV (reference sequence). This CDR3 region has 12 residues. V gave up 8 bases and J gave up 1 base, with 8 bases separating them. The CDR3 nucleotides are TGTGCCAGCCAGACAGGGAACACTGAAGCTTTCTTT. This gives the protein CASQTGNTEAFF.

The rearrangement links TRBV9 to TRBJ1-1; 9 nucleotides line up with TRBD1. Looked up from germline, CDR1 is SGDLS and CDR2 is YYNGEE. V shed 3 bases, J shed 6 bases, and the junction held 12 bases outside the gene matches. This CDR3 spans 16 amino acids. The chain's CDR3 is CASSEISGTGLAEAFF. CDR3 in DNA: TGTGCCAGCAGCGAAATCTCCGGGACAGGGCTCGCTGAAGCTTTCTTT.

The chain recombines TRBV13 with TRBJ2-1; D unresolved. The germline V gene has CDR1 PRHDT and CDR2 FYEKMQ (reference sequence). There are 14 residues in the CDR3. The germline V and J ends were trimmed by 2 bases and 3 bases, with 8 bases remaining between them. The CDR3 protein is CASSLPTSYNEQFF. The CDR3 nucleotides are TGTGCCAGCAGCTTACCCACCAGCTACAATGAGCAGTTCTTC.

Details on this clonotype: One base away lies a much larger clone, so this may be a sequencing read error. The CDR3 DNA is TGTGCCAGCAGTTACCGGGTTGGAGGGCACTCTGGAAACCCCATATATTTT. Its protein is CASSYRVGGHSGNPIYF. The chain recombines TRBV7-9 with TRBJ1-3; no clear D gene. CDR1 and CDR2 from the germline V gene are SEHNR and FQNEAQ (reference sequence). This CDR3 comprises 17 residues.

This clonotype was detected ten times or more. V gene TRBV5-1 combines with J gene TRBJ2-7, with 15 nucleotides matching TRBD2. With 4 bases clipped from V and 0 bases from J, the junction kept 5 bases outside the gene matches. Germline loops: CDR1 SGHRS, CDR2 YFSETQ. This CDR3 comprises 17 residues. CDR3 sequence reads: CASSPGLAGGPSYEQYF. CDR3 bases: TGCGCCAGCAGCCCGGGACTAGCGGGGGGCCCCTCCTACGAGCAGTACTTC.

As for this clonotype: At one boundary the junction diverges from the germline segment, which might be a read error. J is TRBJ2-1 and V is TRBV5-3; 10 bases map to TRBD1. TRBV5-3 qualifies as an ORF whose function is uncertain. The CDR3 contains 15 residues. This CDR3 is CASSLEGTGDNEQFF. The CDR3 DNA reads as TGTGCCAGCAGCTTGGAGGGGACAGGGGACAATGAGCAGTTCTTC.

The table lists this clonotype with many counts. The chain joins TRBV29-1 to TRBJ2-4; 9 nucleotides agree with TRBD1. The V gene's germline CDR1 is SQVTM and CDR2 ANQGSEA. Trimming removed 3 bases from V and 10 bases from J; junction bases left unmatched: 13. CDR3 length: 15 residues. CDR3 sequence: CSVDFWTGAQIIQYF. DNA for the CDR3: TGCAGCGTTGACTTTTGGACAGGGGCCCAGATTATTCAGTACTTC.

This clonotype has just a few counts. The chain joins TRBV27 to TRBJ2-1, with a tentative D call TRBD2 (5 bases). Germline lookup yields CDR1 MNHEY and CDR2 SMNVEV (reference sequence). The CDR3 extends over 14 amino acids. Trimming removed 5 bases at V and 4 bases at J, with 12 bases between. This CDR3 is CASSEGPGYNEQFF. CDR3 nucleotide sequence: TGTGCCAGCAGTGAGGGTCCCGGATACAATGAGCAGTTCTTC.

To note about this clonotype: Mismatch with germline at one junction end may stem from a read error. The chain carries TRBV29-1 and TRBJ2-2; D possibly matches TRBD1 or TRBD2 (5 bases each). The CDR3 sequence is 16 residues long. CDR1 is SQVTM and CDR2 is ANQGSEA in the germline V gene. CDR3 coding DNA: TGCAGCGTTGAAGTTCTCGGGGCGCTTAACATCGGGGAGCTGTTTTTT. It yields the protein CSVEVLGALNIGELFF.

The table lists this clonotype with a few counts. CDR3 region: CASSLEGTAGTISYNEQFF. CDR3 coding DNA: TGTGCCAGCAGCTTAGAGGGGACGGCGGGGACGATCTCCTACAATGAGCAGTTCTTC. The chain joins TRBV7-6 to TRBJ2-1; D is possibly TRBD2 (6 bases). The CDR3 totals 19 residues. Per the germline V gene, CDR1 is SGHVS and CDR2 is FNYEAQ. With 1 base removed from V and 0 bases from J, the gap between germline ends came to 19 bases.

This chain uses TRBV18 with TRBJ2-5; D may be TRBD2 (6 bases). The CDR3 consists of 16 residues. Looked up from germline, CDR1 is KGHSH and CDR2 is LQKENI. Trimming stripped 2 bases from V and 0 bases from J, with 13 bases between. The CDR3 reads CASSPAGLDYQETQYF. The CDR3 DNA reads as TGTGCCAGCTCACCAGCGGGGTTGGACTACCAAGAGACCCAGTACTTC. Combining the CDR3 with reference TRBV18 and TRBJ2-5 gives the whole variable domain NAGVMQNPRHLVRRRGQEARLRCSPMKGHSHVYWYRQLPEEGLKFMVYLQKENIIDESGMPKERFSAEFPKEGPSILRIQQVVRGDSAAYFCASSPAGLDYQETQYFGPGTRLLVL.

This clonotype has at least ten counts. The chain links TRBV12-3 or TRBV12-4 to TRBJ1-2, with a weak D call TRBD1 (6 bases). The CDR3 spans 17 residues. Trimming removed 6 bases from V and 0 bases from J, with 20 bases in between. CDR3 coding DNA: TGTGCCAGCAGCTTACGGGAATGGACAGATACTAACTATGGCTACACCTTC. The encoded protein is CASSLREWTDTNYGYTF.

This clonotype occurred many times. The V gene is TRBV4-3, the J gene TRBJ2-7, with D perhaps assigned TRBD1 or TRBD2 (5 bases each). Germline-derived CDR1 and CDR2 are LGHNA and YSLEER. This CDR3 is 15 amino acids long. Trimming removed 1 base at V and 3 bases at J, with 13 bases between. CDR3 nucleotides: TGCGCCAGCAGCCAAGCCCGGGGCCCCAGCTACGAGCAGTACTTC. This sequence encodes CASSQARGPSYEQYF.

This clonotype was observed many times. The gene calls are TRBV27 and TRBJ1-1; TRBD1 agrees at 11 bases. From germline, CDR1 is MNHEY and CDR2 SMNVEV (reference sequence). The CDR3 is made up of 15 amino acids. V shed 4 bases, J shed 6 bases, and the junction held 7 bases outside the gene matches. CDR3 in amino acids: CASSSLGQGAPEAFF. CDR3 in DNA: TGTGCCAGCAGTTCCCTCGGACAGGGGGCCCCTGAAGCTTTCTTT.

The CDR3 nucleotides read TGTGCCAGCAGTTTAGTGGGGGGACTAGCGAGTTTCACCGGGGAGCTGTTTTTT. Translating it yields CASSLVGGLASFTGELFF. The V call is TRBV12-3 or TRBV12-4, the J call TRBJ2-2; 10 bases agree with TRBD2. CDR3 length equals 18 residues. The ends lost 1 base at V and 4 bases at J; junction bases unmatched: 9.

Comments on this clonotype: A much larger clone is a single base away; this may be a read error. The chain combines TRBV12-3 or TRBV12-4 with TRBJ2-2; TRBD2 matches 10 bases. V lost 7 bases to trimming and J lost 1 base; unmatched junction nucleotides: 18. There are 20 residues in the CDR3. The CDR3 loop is CASINIRDTTSGENTGELFF. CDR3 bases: TGTGCCAGCATCAACATCCGGGACACAACTAGCGGGGAGAACACCGGGGAGCTGTTTTTT.

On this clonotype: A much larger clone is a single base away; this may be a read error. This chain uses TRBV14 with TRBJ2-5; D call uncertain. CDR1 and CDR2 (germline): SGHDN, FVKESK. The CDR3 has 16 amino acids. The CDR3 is CASSQDPYERQGTQYF. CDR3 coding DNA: TGTGCCAGCAGCCAAGATCCCTACGAGAGGCAAGGGACCCAGTACTTC.

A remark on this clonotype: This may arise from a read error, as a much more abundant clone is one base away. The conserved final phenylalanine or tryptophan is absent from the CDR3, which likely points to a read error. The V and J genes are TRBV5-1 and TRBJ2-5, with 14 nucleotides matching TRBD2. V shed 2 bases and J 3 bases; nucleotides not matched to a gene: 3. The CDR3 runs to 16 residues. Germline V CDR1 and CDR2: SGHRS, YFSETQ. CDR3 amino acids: CASSLPGLAGEETQYS. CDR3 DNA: TGCGCCAGCAGCTTACCGGGACTAGCGGGGGAAGAGACCCAGTACTCC.

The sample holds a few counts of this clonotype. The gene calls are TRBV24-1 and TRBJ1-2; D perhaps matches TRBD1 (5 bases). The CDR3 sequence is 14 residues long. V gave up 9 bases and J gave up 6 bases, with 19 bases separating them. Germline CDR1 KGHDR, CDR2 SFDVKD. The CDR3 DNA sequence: TGTGCCACCCCTCCCTGGGGCAGGGCCCATGGCTACACCTTC. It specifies CATPPWGRAHGYTF.

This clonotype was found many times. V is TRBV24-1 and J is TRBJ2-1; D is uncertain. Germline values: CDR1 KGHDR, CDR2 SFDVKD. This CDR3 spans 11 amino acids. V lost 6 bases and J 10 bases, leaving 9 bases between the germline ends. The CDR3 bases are TGTGCCACCAGTTCTGTGGGGGAGCAGTTCTTC. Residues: CATSSVGEQFF.

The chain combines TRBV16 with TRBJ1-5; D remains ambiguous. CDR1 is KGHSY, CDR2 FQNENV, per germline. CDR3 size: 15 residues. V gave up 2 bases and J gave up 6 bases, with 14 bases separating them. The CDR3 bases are TGTGCCAGCAGCCAAGATCAGGCCCCGGGTCAGCCCCAGCATTTT. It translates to CASSQDQAPGQPQHF.

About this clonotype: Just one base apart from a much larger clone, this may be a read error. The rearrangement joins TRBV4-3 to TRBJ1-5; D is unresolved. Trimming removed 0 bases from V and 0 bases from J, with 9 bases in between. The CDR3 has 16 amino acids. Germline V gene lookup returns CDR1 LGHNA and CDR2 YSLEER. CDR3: CASSQDRGRSNQPQHF. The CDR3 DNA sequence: TGCGCCAGCAGCCAAGATAGAGGGCGTAGCAATCAGCCCCAGCATTTT.